This T cell receptor (beta chain) was identified in a study of neurological immune-mediated disorders. Specified time point: longitudinal time-point 1 (baseline). The unsorted libraries were prepared from 2 million PBMCs (stored at -80 C). V lost 5 bases to trimming and J lost 2 bases, with 16 bases between them. The CDR3 consists of 16 residues. This clonotype turned up a few times. TCRdb reprocessed the 5' RACE reads via MiXCR and lists one record per CDR3 protein. Altogether 60,000 to 90,000 distinct CDR3 sequences are present, approximately 10% being singletons, with the ten largest covering roughly 10%.

The sample was PBMCs. This TCR derives from a man aged 30 to 39 in good health. The V and J genes are TRBV12-3 or TRBV12-4 and TRBJ2-1; the D gene is possibly TRBD1 (5 bases). CDR3 nucleotide sequence: TGTGCCAGCAGTCGCTCCCTGGTGGGGCCCTACAATGAGCAGTTCTTC. It is translated as CASSRSLVGPYNEQFF.